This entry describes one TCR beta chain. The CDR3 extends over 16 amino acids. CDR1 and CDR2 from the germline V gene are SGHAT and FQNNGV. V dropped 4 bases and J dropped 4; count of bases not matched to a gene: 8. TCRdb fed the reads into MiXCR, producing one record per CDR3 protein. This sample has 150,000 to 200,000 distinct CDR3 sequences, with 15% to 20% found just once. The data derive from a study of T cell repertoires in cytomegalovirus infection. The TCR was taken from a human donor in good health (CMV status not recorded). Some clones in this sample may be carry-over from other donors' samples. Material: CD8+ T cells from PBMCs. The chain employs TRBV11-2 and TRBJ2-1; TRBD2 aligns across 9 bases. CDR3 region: CASSSTPTSGYNEQFF. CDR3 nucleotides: TGTGCCAGCAGCTCTACCCCGACTAGCGGTTACAATGAGCAGTTCTTC.